This T cell receptor beta chain appears in the sequencing data of a study of cytomegalovirus exposure and HLA in healthy donors. The CDR3 sequence is 14 residues long. Germline CDR1 MNHNS, CDR2 SASEGT. V was shortened by 6 bases and J by 9 bases, with 20 bases between the two germline ends. The sample holds one count of this clone. Some clones are missing from TCRdb's copy, which holds only in-frame ones; the method was immunoSEQ multiplex PCR. The sample lists under 50,000 clones; 85% to 95% were seen once. The donors were in the roughly 120-subject validation cohort, distinct from the approximately 610-subject first cohort.

The chain uses TRBV6-1 and TRBJ2-5; a possible D gene is TRBD1 (6 bases). The source of this sequence is a woman aged 18-29 years in good health and CMV-seropositive. The sequenced material came from PBMCs. The CDR3 protein is CASRSGQQGGSQYF. CDR3 coding DNA: TGTGCCAGCAGGAGCGGACAGCAAGGCGGGTCCCAGTACTTC.